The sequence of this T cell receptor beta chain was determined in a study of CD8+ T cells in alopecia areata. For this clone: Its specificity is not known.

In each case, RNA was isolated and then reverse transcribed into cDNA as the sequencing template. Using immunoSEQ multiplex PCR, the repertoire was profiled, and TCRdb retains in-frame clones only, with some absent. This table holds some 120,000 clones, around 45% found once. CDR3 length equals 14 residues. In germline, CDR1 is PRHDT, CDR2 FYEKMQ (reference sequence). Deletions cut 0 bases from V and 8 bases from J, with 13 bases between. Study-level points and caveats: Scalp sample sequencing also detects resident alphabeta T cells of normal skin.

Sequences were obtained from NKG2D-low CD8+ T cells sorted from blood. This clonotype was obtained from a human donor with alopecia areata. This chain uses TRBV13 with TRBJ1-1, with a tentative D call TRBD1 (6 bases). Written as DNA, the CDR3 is TGTGCCAGCAGCTTAGGCCGGGGACAACTCGAAGCTTTCTTT. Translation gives CASSLGRGQLEAFF.